This entry features one T cell receptor beta chain sequence. Clones were read by immunoSEQ multiplex PCR, and TCRdb kept only the in-frame ones, dropping some. The sample comprises 100,000 to 120,000 clones, roughly 79% of which are singletons, and more than 8% rests with the top ten. The record originates from a study of blood T cell repertoires in COVID-19. On the study more broadly: PBMCs, B-cell-depleted T cells, or T cells were the source of the cDNA or gDNA that made up the material.

The J segment lost 11 bases and the V segment lost 3 bases, leaving 5 bases of the junction unmatched. This CDR3 is built from 14 residues. Germline loops: CDR1 SGDLS, CDR2 YYNGEE. This clonotype was sampled from a woman in her seventies with acute or convalescent COVID-19. The rearrangement links TRBV9 to TRBJ1-6, with TRBD1 identical over 10 bases. Sequencing input: peripheral blood. The chain's CDR3 is CASSAAGQGTPLHF. The CDR3 DNA is TGTGCCAGCAGCGCCGCGGGACAGGGGACACCCCTCCACTTT.